Listed below are T cell receptor beta chains from one sample, sequenced in a study of blood T cell repertoires in COVID-19. The protocol was immunoSEQ multiplex PCR, while the TCRdb copy is restricted to in-frame clones and leaves out a portion. The top ten hold under 3.5% of the sample, which has about 190,000 clones, around 78% seen once. Sequenced: peripheral blood. These receptors were obtained from a woman at least 80 years old with active or convalescent COVID-19. Each CDR3 is given with its conserved first and last residue. The D gene is left open where the match is weak. Clone size is not always given. Where it is, it says once, few, many or a class for expanded clones.

.	12	TRBV2	TRBJ2-7	.	CASSEQDYEQYF	TGTGCCAGCAGTGAACAGGACTACGAGCAGTACTTC
.	15	TRBV2	TRBJ1-3	.	CASSEWGGGVGTIYF	TGTGCCAGCAGTGAATGGGGGGGAGGAGTCGGCACCATATATTTT
.	14	TRBV5-6	TRBJ1-1	.	CASSWGGKNTEAFF	TGTGCCAGCAGCTGGGGGGGAAAGAACACTGAAGCTTTCTTT
.	15	TRBV3-1/TRBV3-2	TRBJ1-3	.	CASSQALISGNTIYF	TGTGCCAGCAGCCAAGCACTGATCTCTGGAAACACCATATATTTT
.	16	TRBV5-4	TRBJ2-1	TRBD1	CASRRGQGNSYNEQFF	TGTGCCAGCAGGCGGGGACAGGGGAACTCCTACAATGAGCAGTTCTTC
.	15	TRBV5-4	TRBJ2-2	.	CASSLGGPGTGELFF	TGTGCCAGCAGCTTGGGGGGGCCGGGCACCGGGGAGCTGTTTTTT
.	16	TRBV9	TRBJ1-1	TRBD1	CASSFGTGRRDTEAFF	TGTGCCAGCAGCTTTGGGACAGGGAGACGGGACACTGAAGCTTTCTTT
.	13	TRBV6-1	TRBJ2-2	.	CASSERSSGELFF	TGTGCCAGCAGTGAAAGGAGCTCCGGGGAGCTGTTTTTT
.	14	TRBV5-6	TRBJ1-2	.	CASSARNRDYGYTF	TGTGCCAGCAGCGCCAGGAACAGGGATTATGGCTACACCTTC
.	13	TRBV4-3	TRBJ2-1	.	CASSQFQYNEQFF	TGCGCCAGCAGCCAATTTCAATACAATGAGCAGTTCTTC
.	16	TRBV7-9	TRBJ2-1	TRBD1	CASSIQAGTAYNEQFF	TGTGCCAGCAGCATCCAAGCCGGGACAGCCTACAATGAGCAGTTCTTC
few	15	TRBV9	TRBJ2-1	.	CASSVDPLAGDEQFF	TGTGCCAGCAGCGTAGATCCCCTAGCAGGGGATGAGCAGTTCTTC
.	16	TRBV5-1	TRBJ2-4	.	CASSPDLGGPENIQYF	TGCGCCAGCAGCCCCGATTTGGGGGGGCCCGAAAACATTCAGTACTTC
once	16	TRBV21-1	TRBJ1-4	.	CASRTIWREANEKLFF	TGTGCCAGCCGTACAATTTGGAGGGAGGCTAATGAAAAACTGTTTTTT
few	18	TRBV5-5	TRBJ2-5	.	CASSLDLRPLGGTETQYF	TGTGCCAGCAGCTTGGATTTGCGCCCCTTAGGGGGAACGGAGACCCAGTACTTC
few	15	TRBV2	TRBJ1-2	.	CASEGVGEGDYGYTF	TGTGCCAGCGAAGGGGTCGGGGAGGGTGACTATGGCTACACCTTC
.	15	TRBV6-6	TRBJ1-3	.	CASSTPGHAGNTIYF	TGTGCCAGCAGCACCCCCGGACACGCGGGAAACACCATATATTTT
.	14	TRBV2	TRBJ2-3	TRBD2	CASRSGTSGGPSYF	TGTGCCAGCAGATCCGGGACTAGCGGGGGCCCTTCATATTTT
.	13	TRBV5-1	TRBJ1-6	.	CASSLAGMSPLHF	TGCGCCAGCAGCTTGGCCGGGATGTCACCCCTCCACTTT
.	19	TRBV4-2	TRBJ2-3	TRBD1	CASSQDRGGRDRGTDTQYF	TGTGCCAGCAGCCAAGATAGAGGGGGCCGGGACAGAGGCACAGATACGCAGTATTTT
once	15	TRBV19	TRBJ2-3	TRBD1	CASTPRDSQGDTQYF	TGTGCCAGTACTCCCAGGGACAGTCAAGGGGATACGCAGTATTTT
.	15	TRBV10-3	TRBJ2-2	.	CAISENGAATGELFF	TGTGCCATCAGTGAGAATGGGGCAGCCACCGGGGAGCTGTTTTTT
few	14	TRBV28	TRBJ2-7	.	CASKEPGITYEQYF	TGTGCCAGCAAAGAACCGGGGATTACCTACGAGCAGTACTTC
.	15	TRBV4-1	TRBJ1-5	TRBD1	CASSQDTGDGQPQHF	TGCGCCAGCAGCCAAGATACAGGGGACGGTCAGCCCCAGCATTTT
.	15	TRBV11-3	TRBJ2-2	TRBD2	CASSLRLAGTGELFF	TGTGCCAGCAGCTTAAGACTAGCGGGGACCGGGGAGCTGTTTTTT
few	15	TRBV4-2	TRBJ2-7	.	CASSQDGGGENEQYF	TGTGCCAGCAGCCAAGATGGAGGGGGGGAGAACGAGCAGTACTTC
.	13	TRBV2	TRBJ1-1	.	CASSGVRNTEAFF	TGTGCCAGCAGTGGAGTAAGAAACACTGAAGCTTTCTTT
.	16	TRBV9	TRBJ1-2	TRBD1	CASSPGTGGAPTGYTF	TGTGCCAGCAGCCCAGGGACAGGGGGCGCCCCTACCGGCTACACCTTC
.	16	TRBV3-1/TRBV3-2	TRBJ1-6	TRBD1	CASSPTTGRHGSPLHF	TGTGCCAGCAGCCCCACGACAGGGCGCCATGGTTCACCCCTCCACTTT
.	17	TRBV5-1	TRBJ1-4	TRBD1	CASSLVGQGASGEKLFF	TGCGCCAGCAGCTTGGTGGGACAGGGGGCGTCGGGTGAAAAACTGTTTTTT
.	14	TRBV2	TRBJ2-5	.	CASSEALQADAQYF	TGTGCCAGCAGTGAAGCGCTACAGGCGGATGCCCAGTACTTC
.	12	TRBV28	TRBJ2-1	.	CASRGAYNEQFF	TGTGCCAGCCGAGGCGCCTACAATGAGCAGTTCTTC
once	13	TRBV12-3/TRBV12-4	TRBJ1-4	.	CASSFSGSEKLFF	TGTGCCAGCAGTTTCTCGGGTAGTGAAAAACTGTTTTTT
.	14	TRBV11-2	TRBJ1-1	.	CASSLFQGSTEAFF	TGTGCCAGCAGCTTATTCCAGGGGTCCACTGAAGCTTTCTTT
.	14	TRBV27	TRBJ2-7	TRBD1	CASSAGTGLGEQYF	TGTGCCAGCAGCGCCGGGACAGGGCTTGGGGAGCAGTACTTC
.	12	TRBV5-1	TRBJ2-1	.	CASSMAGNEQFF	TGCGCCAGCAGCATGGCAGGGAATGAGCAGTTCTTC
.	14	TRBV24-1	TRBJ2-5	TRBD1	CATSDATGYETQYF	TGTGCCACCAGTGATGCGACAGGGTATGAGACCCAGTACTTC
many	14	TRBV28	TRBJ1-2	.	CASSAQGHGYGYTF	TGTGCCAGCAGTGCGCAGGGGCACGGCTATGGCTACACCTTC
.	16	TRBV27	TRBJ1-1	.	CASSLRLEVQVGEAFF	TGTGCCAGCAGTTTACGATTAGAAGTACAGGTTGGTGAAGCTTTCTTT
.	16	TRBV5-3	TRBJ1-1	.	CARSFSGTKLNTEAFF	TGTGCCAGAAGCTTTTCCGGGACAAAGTTGAACACTGAAGCTTTCTTT
.	16	TRBV7-8	TRBJ1-1	.	CASSPIRGLQNTEAFF	TGTGCCAGCAGTCCGATACGGGGACTCCAGAACACTGAAGCTTTCTTT
.	13	TRBV27	TRBJ2-5	.	CASSLGGGETQYF	TGTGCCAGCAGTTTAGGGGGCGGGGAGACCCAGTACTTC
few	14	TRBV5-1	TRBJ2-7	.	CASSPLQVNYEQYF	TGCGCCAGCAGCCCGCTACAGGTAAACTACGAGCAGTACTTC
.	15	TRBV10-3	TRBJ2-7	.	CAISGALPAIYEQYF	TGTGCCATCAGTGGGGCCCTGCCAGCAATCTACGAGCAGTACTTC
.	15	TRBV4-1	TRBJ2-3	TRBD1	CASSINRGRTDTQYF	TGCGCCAGCAGCATAAACAGGGGGCGGACAGATACGCAGTATTTT
.	15	TRBV24-1	TRBJ2-3	TRBD1	CATSARTGAGDTQYF	TGTGCCACCAGTGCCCGGACAGGGGCGGGAGATACGCAGTATTTT
.	14	TRBV10-1	TRBJ2-1	.	CASSESPQGAELFF	TGCGCCAGCAGTGAGTCCCCGCAAGGGGCGGAGCTGTTCTTC
.	16	TRBV5-1	TRBJ1-3	TRBD1	CASSSGTGLLGNTIYF	TGCGCCAGCAGCTCCGGGACAGGGCTTCTTGGAAACACCATATATTTT
once	15	TRBV28	TRBJ1-2	TRBD1	CASTPTGQNLYGYTF	TGTGCCAGCACCCCTACGGGACAGAACCTTTATGGCTACACCTTC
.	14	TRBV3-1/TRBV3-2	TRBJ2-2	.	CASSITGSAGELFF	TGTGCCAGCAGCATTACAGGGTCTGCCGGGGAGCTGTTTTTT